This T cell receptor (beta chain) stems from a study of blood T cell repertoires in COVID-19. Overall study context: The United States, Italy and Spain supplied acute and convalescent COVID-19 samples. PBMCs, B-cell-depleted T cells, or T cells provided the cDNA or gDNA that made up the material.

This clone has only one observation. In germline, CDR1 is MNHEY, CDR2 SVGAGI. This CDR3 is 13 amino acids long. V gave up 6 bases and J gave up 7 bases; unmatched junction bases: 9. Methods used by the authors: Estimated nucleated cell counts came from reference gene primer amplification. This table comes from immunoSEQ multiplex PCR, and its TCRdb copy is limited to in-frame clones, with some not included. V, J and clone size were drawn from that table, and D and trimming were deduced from the DNA. The sample shows under 150,000 clones, roughly 85% of them seen only once. The chain couples TRBV6-5 to TRBJ2-7; 7 nucleotides match TRBD2. The sequencing input was peripheral blood. The receptor was derived from a man between 40 and 49 years old with acute or convalescent COVID-19. CDR3 region: CASRYRSGGEQYF. In DNA form, the CDR3 reads TGTGCCAGCAGATACCGTTCGGGGGGAGAGCAGTACTTC.